This is a list of T cell receptor beta chains from one sample in a study of T cell responses to AZD1222 COVID-19 vaccine. Clones were read by immunoSEQ multiplex PCR, and TCRdb kept only the in-frame ones, dropping some. The sample contains 80,000 to 90,000 clones, around 91% of which appear only once. The specimen was peripheral blood, collected on day 0 of MenACWY control vaccination. All receptors come from an adult in good health. Both conserved end residues are part of each CDR3. Each record gives: D gene, V gene, J gene, CDR3 DNA, CDR3 protein. A D gene is named only where the DNA matches it firmly.

d_gene: -; v_gene: TRBV18; j_gene: TRBJ1-2; CDR3nt: TGTGCCAGCGAAGGGTCGGACTATGGCTACACCTTC; CDR3aa: CASEGSDYGYTF
d_gene: -; v_gene: TRBV7-2; j_gene: TRBJ1-6; CDR3nt: TGTGCCAGCAGCGTGGGGCGGAGGGACCCACCCCTCCACTTT; CDR3aa: CASSVGRRDPPLHF
d_gene: TRBD1; v_gene: TRBV24-1; j_gene: TRBJ1-2; CDR3nt: TGTGCCACCTCCAGGGGGACGGGGAGTGGCTACACCTTC; CDR3aa: CATSRGTGSGYTF
d_gene: -; v_gene: TRBV5-5; j_gene: TRBJ1-1; CDR3nt: TGTGCCAGCAGCTTGACAGCCGCAGCTGAAGCTTTCTTT; CDR3aa: CASSLTAAAEAFF
d_gene: TRBD2; v_gene: TRBV28; j_gene: TRBJ2-7; CDR3nt: TGTGCCAGCAGTTTTGCGGGGGGCGGCCACGAGCAGTACTTC; CDR3aa: CASSFAGGGHEQYF
d_gene: -; v_gene: TRBV6-5; j_gene: TRBJ1-1; CDR3nt: TGTGCCAGCAGTCTCCCGGGGTACACTGAAGCTTTCTTT; CDR3aa: CASSLPGYTEAFF
d_gene: -; v_gene: TRBV5-6; j_gene: TRBJ2-5; CDR3nt: TGTGCCAGCAGCGGTGGATATATGGGAGGAGAGACCCAGTACTTC; CDR3aa: CASSGGYMGGETQYF
d_gene: -; v_gene: TRBV5-1; j_gene: TRBJ2-3; CDR3nt: TGCGCCAGCAGCATCAAGGGAGATACGCAGTATTTT; CDR3aa: CASSIKGDTQYF
d_gene: -; v_gene: TRBV5-1; j_gene: TRBJ2-2; CDR3nt: TGCGCCAGCAGCTTATCTGGGACACTCAACACCGGGGAGCTGTTTTTT; CDR3aa: CASSLSGTLNTGELFF
d_gene: -; v_gene: TRBV28; j_gene: TRBJ2-7; CDR3nt: TGTGCCAGCAGTCAACTAACCTACGAGCAGTACTTC; CDR3aa: CASSQLTYEQYF